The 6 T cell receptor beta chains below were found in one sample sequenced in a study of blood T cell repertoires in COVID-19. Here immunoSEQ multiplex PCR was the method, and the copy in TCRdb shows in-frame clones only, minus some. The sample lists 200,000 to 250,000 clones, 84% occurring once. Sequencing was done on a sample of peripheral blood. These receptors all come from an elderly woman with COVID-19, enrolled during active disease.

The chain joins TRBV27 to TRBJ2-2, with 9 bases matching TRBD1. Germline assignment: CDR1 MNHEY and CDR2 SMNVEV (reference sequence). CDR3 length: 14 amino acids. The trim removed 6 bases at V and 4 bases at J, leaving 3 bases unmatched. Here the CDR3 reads CASRSTGGTGELFF. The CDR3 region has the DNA TGTGCCAGCAGGTCGACAGGGGGCACCGGGGAGCTGTTTTTT.

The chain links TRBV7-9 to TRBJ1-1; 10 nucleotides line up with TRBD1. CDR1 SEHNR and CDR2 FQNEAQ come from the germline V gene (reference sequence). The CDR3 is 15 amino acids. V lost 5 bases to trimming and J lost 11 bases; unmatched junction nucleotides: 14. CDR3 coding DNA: TGTGCCAGCAGCCCAACCGACAGGGGGCCTGTGGGGGCTTTCTTT. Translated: CASSPTDRGPVGAFF.

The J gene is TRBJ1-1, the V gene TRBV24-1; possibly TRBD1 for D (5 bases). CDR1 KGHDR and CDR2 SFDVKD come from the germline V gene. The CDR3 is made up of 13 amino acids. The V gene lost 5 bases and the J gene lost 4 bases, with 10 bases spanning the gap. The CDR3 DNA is TGTGCCACCAGTGCCGGGGGGAGCACTGAAGCTTTCTTT. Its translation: CATSAGGSTEAFF.

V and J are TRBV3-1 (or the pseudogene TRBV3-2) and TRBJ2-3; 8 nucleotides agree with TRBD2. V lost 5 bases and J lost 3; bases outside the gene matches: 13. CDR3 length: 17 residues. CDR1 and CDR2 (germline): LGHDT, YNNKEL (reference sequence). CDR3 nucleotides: TGTGCCAGCAGCTTGGGGAAGAGAGCGGGGGTGACAGATACGCAGTATTTT. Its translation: CASSLGKRAGVTDTQYF.

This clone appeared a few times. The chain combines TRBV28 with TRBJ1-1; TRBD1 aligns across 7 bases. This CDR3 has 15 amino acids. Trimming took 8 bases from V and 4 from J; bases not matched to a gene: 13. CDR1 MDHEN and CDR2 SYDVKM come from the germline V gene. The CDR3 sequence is CASVDRVLGGTEAFF. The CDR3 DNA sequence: TGTGCCAGCGTAGACAGGGTGTTGGGGGGCACTGAAGCTTTCTTT.

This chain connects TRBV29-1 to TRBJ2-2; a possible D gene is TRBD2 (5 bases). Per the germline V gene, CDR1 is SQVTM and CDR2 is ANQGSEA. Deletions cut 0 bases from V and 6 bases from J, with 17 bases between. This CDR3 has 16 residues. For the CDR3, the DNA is TGCAGCGTTGAAGACCCCCGGGCGGGCGGTTCCGGGGAGCTGTTTTTT. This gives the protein CSVEDPRAGGSGELFF.